What follows is one T cell receptor (beta chain) and its context. This sample is drawn from a study of cytomegalovirus exposure and HLA in healthy donors. Trimming took off 5 bases at V and 6 bases at J, with 13 bases between the two ends. The CDR3 spans 13 residues. In germline, CDR1 is LNHNV, CDR2 YYDKDF (reference sequence). Amplification used 60 Vbeta primers and 13 Jbeta primers. Only in-frame clones appear in the TCRdb table, and some are missing; sequencing was by immunoSEQ multiplex PCR. The sample records 95,000 to 100,000 clones, about 80% being singletons. The chain joins TRBV15 to TRBJ1-2; unclear D gene. The sample consisted of PBMCs. The source is a man aged 35 to 55 in good health and CMV-seronegative. CDR3 region: CATSGDTGHGYTF. The CDR3 bases are TGTGCCACCAGCGGTGACACTGGCCATGGCTACACCTTC. Variable domain in full (rest from reference TRBV15 and TRBJ1-2): DAMVIQNPRYQVTQFGKPVTLSCSQTLNHNVMYWYQQKSSQAPKLLFHYYDKDFNNEADTPDNFQSRRPNTSFCFLDIRSPGLGDTAMYLCATSGDTGHGYTFGSGTRLTVV.